Shown below are 26 T cell receptor beta chains from a single sample sequenced in a study of T cells in women clearing cervical HPV infection. Data came from immunoSEQ multiplex PCR; TCRdb stores just in-frame clones and leaves some out. The ten most abundant clones cover 3.2% of a sample with about 20,000 clones. Sequencing was carried out using blood buffy coat. The receptor set was obtained from a woman aged 18-70 years with a cervical HPV16 infection that either progressed to CIN3+ or cleared (not recorded which).

About this clone: The CDR3 is cut off 3 residues early in the read; its end comes from the germline J gene. V is TRBV20-1 and J is TRBJ1-1; TRBD1 might be the D (5 bases). The CDR3 covers 12 residues. Germline CDR1 reads DFQATT; CDR2 reads SNEGSKA (reference sequence). The CDR3 sequence is CSARVLTDQAFF. CDR3 DNA, as far as it was read: TGCAGTGCTAGAGTCCTGACAGACCAA.

This clone is classed as medium-sized by frequency. The read gets to within 3 residues of the CDR3 end, and the germline J gene fills in the rest. The V call is TRBV7-3, the J call TRBJ2-3, with 7 bases lining up with TRBD2. J gave up 6 bases and V 5 bases, and 11 bases lay outside the gene matches. The germline gives CDR1 SGHTA, CDR2 FQGTGA. The CDR3 totals 15 residues. The sequenced part of the CDR3 DNA is TGTGCCAGCAGCAAGACTAGCCTTAGCAAGGATACG. This encodes CASSKTSLSKDT. The entire CDR3 reads CASSKTSLSKDTQYF.

Details on this clone: The read is 3 residues too short to cover the CDR3 end, so that end is filled in from the germline J gene. The chain recombines TRBV5-1 with TRBJ2-2, with a possible D match to TRBD1 (6 bases). This CDR3 comprises 15 residues. With 0 bases removed from V and 5 bases from J, the gap between germline ends came to 11 bases. Germline CDR1 is SGHRS and CDR2 is YFSETQ. The part of the CDR3 DNA that was read is TGCGCCAGCAGCTTGGCTGGGGGCTTAACCGGGGAG. This gives the protein CASSLAGGLTGE. Given in full, the CDR3 is CASSLAGGLTGELFF.

In regard to this clone: The read gets to within 3 residues of the CDR3 end, and the germline J gene fills in the rest. This chain uses TRBV5-4 with TRBJ2-1, with D perhaps matching TRBD1 (5 bases). Trimming removed 3 bases at V and 0 bases at J, with 13 bases between. The CDR3 length is 16 residues. Per the germline V gene, CDR1 is SGHNT and CDR2 is YYREEE (reference sequence). The covered CDR3 bases are TGTGCCAGCAGCTCCCATCTAGACAGCTCCTACAATGAG. Residues: CASSSHLDSSYNE. The full-length CDR3 reads as CASSSHLDSSYNEQFF. Looking up the rest from reference TRBV5-4 and TRBJ2-1 gives the full variable domain: ETGVTQSPTHLIKTRGQQVTLRCSSQSGHNTVSWYQQALGQGPQFIFQYYREEENGRGNFPPRFSGLQFPNYSSELNVNALELDDSALYLCASSSHLDSSYNEQFFGPGTRLTVL.

As for this clone: The CDR3 goes on 3 residues after the read ends, and that part is filled in from the germline J gene. The genes are TRBV6-2 or TRBV6-3 and TRBJ1-1, with D hard to call. The ends were cut back, 5 bases at V and 2 bases at J, with 9 bases in the middle. The CDR3 has 13 residues. Germline loops: CDR1 MNHEY, CDR2 SVGEGT. The CDR3 DNA, read in part, is TGTGCCAGCAGTGTCCGTTTAAACACTGAA. The encoded protein is CASSVRLNTE. The entire CDR3 is CASSVRLNTEAFF.

CDR3 DNA (partial): TGCAGTGCCCCGATGAGGAGCACAGATACG. This gives the protein CSAPMRSTDT. The complete CDR3 protein is CSAPMRSTDTQYF. The chain carries TRBV20-1 and TRBJ2-3; D remains ambiguous. Read data end 3 residues before the CDR3 end; the end is taken from the germline J gene. V was shortened by 6 bases and J by 0 bases, with 10 bases between the two germline ends. The CDR3 runs to 13 residues. Germline V gene lookup returns CDR1 DFQATT and CDR2 SNEGSKA (reference sequence).

As for this clone: The CDR3 end lies 3 residues beyond the end of the read and is filled in from the germline J gene. The rearrangement uses TRBV30 and TRBJ1-4, with D tentatively TRBD1 (5 bases). Germline lookup yields CDR1 GTSNPN and CDR2 SVGIG (reference sequence). The CDR3 extends over 16 amino acids. V lost 3 bases and J 5 bases, leaving 19 bases between the germline ends. Incomplete CDR3 DNA: TGTGCCTGGAGGATGGGGCCGGTTGCGACGAATGAAAAA. Its protein is CAWRMGPVATNEK. The CDR3 in its entirety is CAWRMGPVATNEKLFF.

As regards this clone: Read sequence stops 3 residues before the CDR3 end, and the germline J gene provides the missing end. The rearrangement links TRBV6-2 or TRBV6-3 to TRBJ2-7, with 10 bases matching TRBD1. The CDR3 is 14 amino acids. Trimming cost V 6 bases and J 2 bases; bases outside gene matches: 4. The germline CDR1 and CDR2 sequences are MNHEY and SVGEGT. The sequenced CDR3 bases are TGTGCCAGCAGGACGGGACAGGGGACCTACGAG. Translating gives CASRTGQGTYE. Given in full, the CDR3 is CASRTGQGTYEQYF.

CDR3 sequence reads: CASSRQQETQYF. The sequenced part of the CDR3 DNA is TGTGCCAGCAGCAGACAACAAGAGACC. This rearrangement joins TRBV7-6 to TRBJ2-5; D remains unclear. The CDR3 goes on 3 residues after the read ends, and that part is filled in from the germline J gene. The germline gives CDR1 SGHVS, CDR2 FNYEAQ. The CDR3 totals 12 residues. Deletions cut 5 bases from V and 2 bases from J, with 6 bases between.

In regard to this clone: The read ends 3 residues shy of where the CDR3 ends; the end is completed using the germline J gene. This chain uses TRBV20-1 with TRBJ1-3; TRBD1 agrees at 7 bases. Germline CDR1 is DFQATT and CDR2 is SNEGSKA (reference sequence). J lost 1 base, V lost 0 bases, and 15 bases had no gene match. CDR3 length equals 19 residues. CDR3 DNA (partial): TGCAGTGCTAGAGATCAGAGGAAGACAGGGTCATATTCTGGAAACACC. Protein sequence: CSARDQRKTGSYSGNT. The complete CDR3 protein is CSARDQRKTGSYSGNTIYF.

For this clone: The CDR3 end falls 3 residues outside the read, so it is completed with the germline J gene. V is TRBV18 and J is TRBJ2-2; D ambiguous. V was cut by 3 bases and J by 3 bases, with 2 bases left in between. The CDR3 length is 12 residues. Germline loops: CDR1 KGHSH, CDR2 LQKENI. The covered CDR3 bases are TGTGCCAGCTCACCCGACACCGGGGAG. This codes for CASSPDTGE. The full CDR3 sequence reads CASSPDTGELFF.

In the case of this clone: The observed sequence ends 3 residues before the CDR3 terminus, with the missing tail filled in from the germline J gene. The gene calls are TRBV7-3 and TRBJ2-3; TRBD2 matches 10 bases. Unmatched junction bases numbered 5, after V lost 2 bases and J lost 6 bases. This CDR3 spans 15 amino acids. Looked up from germline, CDR1 is SGHTA and CDR2 is FQGTGA. CDR3 protein: CASSLGGLAMDTQYF. CDR3 DNA, as far as it was read: TGTGCCAGCAGCTTAGGGGGACTAGCGATGGATACG.

For this clone: The missing CDR3 end, 3 residues past where the read stops, is filled in from the germline J gene. The gene calls are TRBV19 and TRBJ2-3; TRBD1 matches 9 bases. The CDR3 has 15 residues. CDR1 and CDR2 from the germline V gene are LNHDA and SQIVND (reference sequence). V lost 5 bases to trimming and J lost 3 bases; unmatched junction nucleotides: 6. CDR3 DNA (partial): TGTGCCAGTAGTGCCACAGGGGGCGGTACAGATACG. It specifies CASSATGGGTDT. The entire CDR3 sequence reads CASSATGGGTDTQYF.

For this clone: The read is 3 residues too short to cover the CDR3 end, so that end is filled in from the germline J gene. The V and J genes are TRBV7-8 and TRBJ2-3; 8 nucleotides match TRBD1. CDR1 and CDR2 from the germline V gene are SGHVS and FQNEAQ. CDR3 length equals 15 residues. The V gene end was trimmed by 5 bases and the J gene end by 3 bases; junction bases not matched to a gene: 7. CDR3 amino acids: CASSKQGGRTDTQYF. CDR3 DNA, as far as it was read: TGTGCCAGCAGCAAACAGGGGGGAAGGACAGATACG.

Worth noting for this clone: The read gets to within 3 residues of the CDR3 end, and the germline J gene fills in the rest. This rearrangement joins TRBV7-2 to TRBJ2-7, with 11 bases lining up with TRBD2. Germline V gives CDR1 SGHTA, CDR2 FQGNSA. CDR3 length: 15 residues. V shed 3 bases, J shed 4 bases, and the junction held 5 bases outside the gene matches. The CDR3 bases that were read are TGTGCCAGCAGCTTGGCTAGCGGGGGGCCATACGAG. Its translation is CASSLASGGPYE. The full CDR3 protein is CASSLASGGPYEQYF. Full variable domain (rest looked up from reference TRBV7-2 and TRBJ2-7): GAGVSQSPSNKVTEKGKDVELRCDPISGHTALYWYRQSLGQGLEFLIYFQGNSAPDKSGLPSDRFSAERTGGSVSTLTIQRTQQEDSAVYLCASSLASGGPYEQYFGPGTRLTVT.

A word on this clone: Coverage ceases 3 residues before the CDR3 finishes, and the germline J gene fills in the end. V and J are TRBV18 and TRBJ2-3, with 9 bases identical to TRBD2. The CDR3 loop spans 17 amino acids. The germline gives CDR1 KGHSH, CDR2 LQKENI. Trimming cost V 2 bases and J 1 base; bases outside gene matches: 7. The CDR3 protein is CASSPMSGGSRTDTQYF. CDR3 bases read: TGTGCCAGCTCACCAATGAGCGGGGGGAGTCGCACAGATACG.

Turning to this clone: The read ends 3 residues early relative to the CDR3; the germline J gene fills the gap. V and J are TRBV5-1 and TRBJ1-6; D perhaps matches TRBD1 (5 bases). Germline V CDR1 and CDR2: SGHRS, YFSETQ. The CDR3 sequence is 16 residues long. The V end was cut by 2 bases, the J end by 7 bases, with 16 bases between. CDR3 sequence reads: CASSFSAGSGNSPLHF. Partial CDR3 DNA: TGCGCCAGCAGCTTCTCAGCAGGGTCTGGAAATTCACCC.

A remark on this clone: With the read ending 3 residues before the CDR3 end, the germline J gene is used to fill in that end. This sequence joins TRBV2 and TRBJ2-1; 11 nucleotides line up with TRBD2. CDR1 and CDR2 (germline): SNHLY, FYNNEI. V trimming: 6 bases; J trimming: 6 bases; junction bases outside the gene matches: 7. CDR3 size: 15 residues. This CDR3 is CASRVSGGAGNEQFF. The CDR3 DNA, read in part, is TGTGCCAGCAGGGTTAGCGGGGGGGCAGGCAATGAG.

Comment on this clone: The read terminates 3 residues ahead of where the CDR3 ends, so the germline J gene completes it. The chain has TRBV24-1 and TRBJ2-3, with 8 nucleotides matching TRBD2. V lost 5 bases, J lost 6 bases, and 12 bases stayed unmatched. CDR1 is KGHDR, CDR2 SFDVKD, per germline. The CDR3 has 16 amino acids. The covered CDR3 bases are TGTGCCACCAGTGCCCCCTCGGGGGGGCCTTCGGATACG. Residues: CATSAPSGGPSDT. The full CDR3 protein reads CATSAPSGGPSDTQYF.

The CDR3 protein is CASSRGTPGRGYTF. The CDR3 bases that were read are TGTGCCAGCAGCCGGGGGACTCCAGGGCGAGGC. The gene calls are TRBV12-3 or TRBV12-4 and TRBJ1-2, with D maybe TRBD1 (5 bases). The read stops 3 residues short of the end of the CDR3; the missing end is completed from the germline J gene. The CDR3 extends over 14 amino acids.

CDR3 sequence reads: CASSLAGTGTEAFF. Partial CDR3 DNA: TGTGCCAGCAGCTTAGCGGGAACAGGCACTGAA. The chain combines TRBV7-9 with TRBJ1-1; possible D gene TRBD1, 5 bases. The DNA ends 3 residues before the CDR3 does, and the rest of the CDR3 is filled in from the germline J gene. Germline CDR1 reads SEHNR; CDR2 reads FQNEAQ (reference sequence). The CDR3 spans 14 residues. The V end lost 0 bases, the J end lost 4 bases, and 9 bases lay between the germline ends. Variable domain in full (rest from reference TRBV7-9 and TRBJ1-1): DTGVSQNPRHKITKRGQNVTFRCDPISEHNRLYWYRQTLGQGPEFLTYFQNEAQLEKSRLLSDRFSAERPKGSFSTLEIQRTEQGDSAMYLCASSLAGTGTEAFFGQGTRLTVV.

A word on this clone: Coverage ceases 3 residues before the CDR3 finishes, and the germline J gene fills in the end. This rearrangement joins TRBV20-1 to TRBJ2-1, with 9 bases aligning to TRBD2. The V segment lost 2 bases and the J segment 4 bases; nucleotides outside the gene matches: 6. CDR3 length: 15 amino acids. Germline values: CDR1 DFQATT, CDR2 SNEGSKA (reference sequence). The CDR3: CSARPPSGVYNEQFF. CDR3 DNA, as far as it was read: TGCAGTGCTAGACCCCCTAGCGGGGTTTACAATGAG.

Comment on this clone: The observed sequence ends 3 residues before the CDR3 terminus, with the missing tail filled in from the germline J gene. The rearrangement joins TRBV10-3 to TRBJ2-1, with TRBD2 matching 15 bases. V lost 7 bases and J lost 6; bases outside the gene matches: 10. The CDR3 totals 17 residues. Germline lookup yields CDR1 ENHRY and CDR2 SYGVKD. The CDR3 here is CAITLGLAGGDVNEQFF. CDR3 bases read: TGTGCCATCACCCTGGGACTAGCGGGGGGTGACGTCAATGAG.

To note about this clone: The read ends 3 residues before the CDR3 terminus; that terminus is restored from the germline J gene. J is TRBJ1-2 and V is TRBV29-1; 9 bases match TRBD1. Trimming cost V 7 bases and J 2 bases; bases outside gene matches: 8. This CDR3 is 14 amino acids long. Germline V gene sequence: CDR1 SQVTM, CDR2 ANQGSEA. The CDR3 loop is CSALGQGINYGYTF. CDR3 DNA, as far as it was read: TGCAGCGCCCTAGGACAGGGGATCAACTATGGC.

To note about this clone: The CDR3 end is not reached by the read, which stops 3 residues before it; the germline J gene fills it in. The chain links TRBV19 to TRBJ2-1; TRBD2 might be the D (5 bases). V was trimmed by 2 bases and J by 5 bases, leaving 7 bases between them. Per the germline V gene, CDR1 is LNHDA and CDR2 is SQIVND (reference sequence). The CDR3 consists of 13 residues. CDR3 residues: CASSILADNEQFF. CDR3 DNA (partial): TGTGCCAGTAGTATACTAGCCGACAATGAG.

Worth noting for this clone: The read terminates 3 residues ahead of where the CDR3 ends, so the germline J gene completes it. V and J are TRBV2 and TRBJ2-7, with TRBD2 matching 12 bases. The germline gives CDR1 SNHLY, CDR2 FYNNEI. There are 15 residues in the CDR3. With 6 bases clipped from V and 3 bases from J, the junction kept 6 bases outside the gene matches. CDR3 DNA (partial): TGTGCCAGCAGACGACTAGCGGGGGACAACTACGAG. Protein sequence: CASRRLAGDNYE. The whole CDR3 protein is CASRRLAGDNYEQYF.